This T cell receptor beta chain is drawn from a study of cytomegalovirus exposure and HLA in healthy donors. General observations from the study: Follow-up analysis found HLA locus-dependent TCR association rates, highest for DRB1 and lowest for HLA-C.

Use of 60 Vbeta and 13 Jbeta primers characterized the PCR. Clones were sequenced by immunoSEQ multiplex PCR, and TCRdb holds only the in-frame ones, with some missing. The sample records 90,000 to 150,000 clones, around 76% being singletons. V lost 10 bases to trimming and J lost 8 bases, with 12 bases between them. Germline V CDR1 and CDR2: SGHAT, FQNNGV. This CDR3 comprises 11 residues. On this clone itself: Its antigen remains unidentified.

Sequences were obtained from PBMCs. This chain links TRBV11-2 with TRBJ2-1; D perhaps matches TRBD2 (5 bases). The TCR originated in a woman in her thirties or forties in good health and CMV-seropositive. The DNA of the CDR3 is TGTGCCACCCGGTGGAGGCATGAGCAGTTCTTC. The encoded protein is CATRWRHEQFF. The entire variable domain, with the rest obtained from reference TRBV11-2 and TRBJ2-1, is as follows: EAGVAQSPRYKIIEKRQSVAFWCNPISGHATLYWYQQILGQGPKLLIQFQNNGVVDDSQLPKDRFSAERLKGVDSTLKIQPAKLEDSAVYLCATRWRHEQFFGPGTRLTVL.